The entry that follows covers one TCR beta chain sequence. In its sample, this clonotype was seen many times. Its specific antigen is unknown. No per-base quality is available; no much larger clone lies one base away. The CDR3 spans 13 residues, from the cysteine through the phenylalanine. The sequence is cut down to CDR3 DNA, 39 bases in frame from base 1. V gives up 2 bases and J gives up 7 bases, and the segment between their germline ends measures 9 bases. The germline V gene supplies CDR1 SGHTA and CDR2 FQGNSA. This specimen belongs to a study of breast tumors, draining lymph nodes, adjacent tissues listed by TCRdb under 2016. Study-level background: TCR beta repertoires were compared across tumor, adjacent nontumor tissue and axillary lymph nodes obtained from breast cancer patients. The study was designed to assess the relationships and possible T-cell exchange between tumor, surrounding tissue and draining lymph node repertoires in human breast cancer.

For sequencing, an Illumina HiSeq 2000 was employed. Multiplex PCR amplification was used to build the TCR beta chain libraries. The amplified TCR beta chain products were analyzed by high-throughput sequencing. The public reads were reanalyzed by TCRdb: fastp trimming at Q25, MiXCR alignment, in-frame beta chains only. A single entry per CDR3 protein holds the most common genes and DNA from its merged rows. This sample comprises 50,000 to 65,000 distinct CDR3 sequences, roughly 41% of them detected only once. The ten largest account for more than 9% of the sample. Findings and caveats that apply to the study as a whole: The data were considered consistent with the idea that most tumor T cells come from the lymph node and then expand in tumor tissue. The study presented the conclusion that tumor T cells originate in lymph nodes as consistent with a hypothesis, not as something directly demonstrated. Tumor T-cell repertoires showed less diversity than lymph node repertoires and more diversity than nontumor tissue repertoires, and tumor T-cell repertoires showed preferential V and J gene usage. Tumor and nontumor tissue repertoires were found to be significantly more similar in luminal-like than in basal-like breast cancer.

The TCR originated in a female donor with breast cancer. Some clones in this sample may be carry-over from other donors' samples. Recombination joined TRBV7-2 with TRBJ1-5, with no confident D gene call. The material sequenced was breast tumor tissue. The DNA sequence reads TGTGCCAGCAGCTTACAGACCCTCCAGCCCCAGCATTTT. The resulting protein is CASSLQTLQPQHF.